The 15 T cell receptor beta chains below were found in one sample sequenced in a study of PD-1 blockade in classical Hodgkin lymphoma. The assay was immunoSEQ multiplex PCR, and TCRdb's table has in-frame clones only and misses some. The sample contains 60,000 or so clones, roughly 90% of which appear only once. Exposure to brentuximab vedotin varied, and each patient had relapsed following autologous stem cell transplantation. The sample here was peripheral blood mononuclear cells (PBMCs), taken at baseline. These receptors originate from a human donor with classical Hodgkin lymphoma.

V usage is TRBV11-2 and J usage is TRBJ2-7; D not resolved. The CDR3 totals 10 residues. Trimming shortened V by 8 bases and J by 6 bases, and 8 bases separated the two germline ends. CDR1 and CDR2 (germline): SGHAT, FQNNGV. This chain's CDR3 is CASGGGEQYF. The CDR3 bases are TGTGCCAGCGGTGGTGGCGAGCAGTACTTC.

The chain uses TRBV5-1 and TRBJ2-2; 12 bases are shared with TRBD2. Germline V lookup: CDR1 SGHRS, CDR2 YFSETQ. Trimming removed 4 bases from V and 9 bases from J; junction bases left unmatched: 4. This CDR3 has 14 amino acids. CDR3 loop: CASSRLAGERELFF. CDR3 bases: TGCGCCAGCAGCAGACTAGCGGGGGAGAGGGAGCTGTTTTTT.

The chain combines TRBV27 with TRBJ1-1; 8 bases match TRBD1. Germline V gene sequence: CDR1 MNHEY, CDR2 SMNVEV (reference sequence). V shed 6 bases and J 0 bases; nucleotides not matched to a gene: 9. This CDR3 has 16 amino acids. The CDR3: CASSRGRKLMNTEAFF. The DNA for the CDR3 is TGTGCCAGCAGCAGGGGGCGCAAATTGATGAACACTGAAGCTTTCTTT.

J is TRBJ2-5 and V is TRBV27; the D gene is possibly TRBD1 (6 bases). The J call is uncertain, as TRBJ2-7 better fits the DNA end. Germline lookup yields CDR1 MNHEY and CDR2 SMNVEV (reference sequence). CDR3 size: 12 residues. The CDR3 sequence is CASSLTGYEQYF. DNA of the CDR3: TGTGCCAGCAGTTTGACAGGTTACGAGCAGTACTTC.

The table lists this clone with a count of one. This chain connects TRBV6-6 to TRBJ1-6; D perhaps matches TRBD1 (5 bases). Trimming cost V 1 base and J 9 bases, with 10 bases left between them. The CDR3 consists of 14 residues. CDR1 is MNHNY and CDR2 is SVGAGI in the germline V gene (reference sequence). CDR3: CASSYLGDGSPLHF. The CDR3 DNA is TGTGCCAGCAGTTACTTAGGGGACGGTTCACCCCTCCACTTT.

This clone was counted only a few times. This sequence joins TRBV7-9 and TRBJ2-1, with TRBD1 identical over 8 bases. This CDR3 spans 15 amino acids. From germline, CDR1 is SEHNR and CDR2 FQNEAQ (reference sequence). The junction had 7 bases not matched to a gene; V was cut back by 0 bases and J by 9 bases. CDR3 nucleotides: TGTGCCAGCAGCTTAGCTTGGACAGGGAGCGTTGAGCAGTTCTTC. This translates into CASSLAWTGSVEQFF.

This rearrangement joins TRBV6-5 to TRBJ1-2, with D tentatively TRBD1 (5 bases). V shed 6 bases and J shed 0 bases, with 8 bases lying between them. The length of the CDR3 is 13 residues. CDR1 is MNHEY and CDR2 is SVGAGI in the germline V gene. DNA for the CDR3: TGTGCCAGCAGCCCGGGACCTAACTATGGCTACACCTTC. Translation: CASSPGPNYGYTF.

The rearrangement uses TRBV7-8 and TRBJ1-2; TRBD1 agrees at 7 bases. The CDR3 extends over 15 amino acids. Per germline, CDR1 SGHVS and CDR2 FQNEAQ. Trimming at V came to 5 bases and at J to 0 bases, leaving 6 bases not matched to a gene. The CDR3 region is CASSATGTANYGYTF. Written as DNA, the CDR3 is TGTGCCAGCAGCGCGACCGGGACAGCTAACTATGGCTACACCTTC.

The V and J genes are TRBV9 and TRBJ1-2; weak D call: TRBD1 (6 bases). This CDR3 is built from 15 residues. Germline-derived CDR1 and CDR2 are SGDLS and YYNGEE. Trimming shortened V by 0 bases and J by 4 bases, and 13 bases separated the two germline ends. This CDR3 reads CASSVAGGSGYGYTF. For the CDR3, the DNA is TGTGCCAGCAGCGTAGCGGGGGGCTCGGGCTATGGCTACACCTTC.

The rearrangement links TRBV7-3 to TRBJ2-3, with 11 bases matching TRBD2. This CDR3 region has 15 residues. The germline V gene encodes CDR1 SGHTA and CDR2 FQGTGA. Unmatched junction bases numbered 3, after V lost 3 bases and J lost 4 bases. The CDR3 is CASSFTSGRADTQYF. In nucleotides, the CDR3 is TGTGCCAGCAGCTTCACTAGCGGGAGAGCAGATACGCAGTATTTT.

This clone was detected only once. The chain uses TRBV7-9 and TRBJ2-1; D might be TRBD1 or TRBD2, each matching 5 bases. The CDR3 runs to 15 residues. Germline CDR1 and CDR2: SEHNR and FQNEAQ (reference sequence). With 1 base removed from V and 3 bases from J, the gap between germline ends came to 10 bases. In DNA, the CDR3 is TGTGCCAGCAGCTTAGATCGGGACCTCTACAATGAGCAGTTCTTC. It encodes CASSLDRDLYNEQFF.

This clone has only a few counts. The chain combines TRBV5-1 with TRBJ2-2; D is perhaps TRBD1 (6 bases). Trimming pared 0 bases from V and 3 bases from J, leaving 9 bases between. CDR1 and CDR2 (germline): SGHRS, YFSETQ. CDR3 length: 15 residues. The CDR3 bases are TGCGCCAGCAGCTTGGGGGGGCTCTACACCGGGGAGCTGTTTTTT. Translated, it gives CASSLGGLYTGELFF.

This clone was picked up one time. This chain connects TRBV4-2 to TRBJ2-3, with a weak D call TRBD1 (6 bases). The germline CDR1 and CDR2 sequences are LGHNA and YNFKEQ. With 0 bases removed from V and 3 bases from J, the gap between germline ends came to 10 bases. This CDR3 has 15 amino acids. CDR3 bases: TGTGCCAGCAGCCAAGATAACCAGGGGACAGATACGCAGTATTTT. It codes for CASSQDNQGTDTQYF.

This clone is termed medium-sized (0.01 to 0.1%). The chain couples TRBV6-1 to TRBJ2-3, with D hard to call. Germline CDR1 reads MNHNS; CDR2 reads SASEGT. Trimming pared 6 bases from V and 6 bases from J, leaving 10 bases between. The CDR3 spans 12 residues. The CDR3 reads CASSRAADTQYF. CDR3 DNA sequence: TGTGCCAGCAGCCGGGCTGCTGATACGCAGTATTTT.

The rearrangement joins TRBV18 to TRBJ2-7; D gene ambiguous. This CDR3 spans 15 amino acids. Germline V gene sequence: CDR1 KGHSH, CDR2 LQKENI. V dropped 0 bases and J dropped 0 bases, with 9 bases sitting between them. The CDR3: CASSPPPDFSYEQYF. CDR3 nucleotides: TGTGCCAGCTCACCACCCCCGGATTTCTCCTACGAGCAGTACTTC.